Described below is a single T cell receptor beta chain sequence and its context. What it binds is not known. CDR1 KGHSH and CDR2 LQKENI come from the germline V gene. V was trimmed by 0 bases and J by 9 bases, leaving 12 bases between them. The CDR3 length is 14 residues. This sample was taken from a study of response to subunit inactivated influenza vaccine. Study results and caveats: That few new T cells are recruited by each seasonal influenza vaccination was the authors' suggestion.

In TCRdb, the RT-PCR reads were re-called with MiXCR into one record per CDR3 protein. The profile covers about 500,000 distinct CDR3 sequences, with 16% appearing a single time and 2.5% to 3.5% taken by the ten largest. Sequences were derived from CD4+ T cells sorted from PBMCs, sampled less than 30 months after vaccination. The TCR originated in a man between 50 and 75 years old who received an inactivated influenza vaccine. The rearrangement uses TRBV18 and TRBJ2-1; no firm D call. For the CDR3, the DNA is TGTGCCAGCTCACCACCCAGTTCCGCAGCTGAGCAGTTCTTC. Its protein is CASSPPSSAAEQFF.